The present TCR beta chain was sequenced within a study of Graves' ophthalmopathy and Graves' hyperthyroidism. Study-level findings and limits: Between ophthalmopathy and stable hyperthyroidism, a 13-signature model drew a separation with around 90% sensitivity and approximately 79% specificity. The authors also found most expanded thyroid clonotypes above 0.001 frequency in blood.

Serum thyroxine and TRAb, along with clinical symptoms, thyroid ultrasound and orbital computed tomography, were what diagnosis relied on. This CDR3 is built from 12 residues. Germline CDR1 reads DFQATT; CDR2 reads SNEGSKA (reference sequence). V was pared by 2 bases and J by 6 bases, with 8 bases between. At least ten counts were recorded for this clonotype. Its antigen is still unknown. The authors amplified TCR beta CDR3 regions, and they did so from RNA transcripts for repertoire sequencing. The first round was an RT-PCR with HTBI primers, and the second round was a multiplex PCR. TCRdb passed the multiplex PCR reads through MiXCR, listing each CDR3 protein once. The profile covers 350,000 to 400,000 distinct CDR3 sequences, with 18% appearing a single time and 1.6% taken by the ten largest.

This clonotype was sampled from a woman under 30 with Graves' ophthalmopathy. Specimen: peripheral blood. The rearrangement uses TRBV20-1 and TRBJ1-5, with D tentatively TRBD1 (5 bases). CDR3 in amino acids: CSARRGTQPQHF. The CDR3, as DNA: TGCAGTGCTAGAAGGGGCACTCAGCCCCAGCATTTT.